This T cell receptor beta chain was profiled in a study of T cells in Graves' hyperthyroidism and ophthalmopathy. The CDR3 is 16 residues long. Germline CDR1 and CDR2: SGHTA and FQGNSA. V shed 7 bases and J 5 bases; nucleotides not matched to a gene: 11. RNA transcripts served as the template for amplifying TCR beta CDR3 regions. First-round RT-PCR targeting the TCR CDR3 was performed with the HTBI primer set. TCRdb fed the multiplex PCR reads into MiXCR, producing one record per CDR3 protein. Among roughly 570,000 distinct CDR3 sequences listed, 35% to 55% were seen once. This TCR derives from a woman between 18 and 29 years old with Graves' hyperthyroidism. Sequencing used peripheral blood or thyroid tissue (not recorded which). The chain combines TRBV7-2 with TRBJ1-6, with 7 bases aligning to TRBD1. Here the CDR3 DNA reads TGTGCCAGCACCAAGACGGGGACAGCGCATAATTCACCCCTCCACTTT. Translated, it gives CASTKTGTAHNSPLHF.